The T cell receptor beta chain under discussion was sequenced for a study of CD8+ T cells in alopecia areata. Whole-study findings and limits: Higher clonality than in normal scalp was seen in lesional scalp, especially alopecia totalis/universalis. Sequenced scalp T cells also include alphabeta T cells resident in normal skin.

This clone was observed a few times. Its specificity is unknown. For a few patients taking part in the biomarker study, CD4+ cells were further sorted into CD25+CD127- cells. Individuals with alopecia areata gave both lesional scalp punch biopsies and peripheral blood for collection. After isolation, RNA underwent reverse transcription to generate cDNA as the sequencing template. Clones were sequenced by immunoSEQ multiplex PCR, and TCRdb holds only the in-frame ones, with some missing. This sample has under 40,000 clones, with nearly 55% found just once. The sequenced sample was CD4+ Tregs sorted from blood. The TCR comes from a human donor with alopecia areata.

CDR3 bases: TGCAGCGTCCTGATGGGGGCCCGAGTACGAACCGGGGAGCTGTTTTTT. Its protein product is CSVLMGARVRTGELFF. The chain combines TRBV29-1 with TRBJ2-2; tentative D call: TRBD1 (6 bases). Germline CDR1 and CDR2: SQVTM and ANQGSEA. V lost 6 bases, J lost 5 bases, and 22 bases lay in between. This CDR3 has 16 residues.